Below are 30 T cell receptor beta chains sequenced from a single sample in a study of blood T cells in healthy people across ages. A J-beta primer mix and a sample-barcoded 5' primer were used in a second PCR of roughly 7 to 12 cycles. Each CDR3 protein gets one entry after TCRdb re-called the 5' RACE reads with MiXCR. In the table there are about 1,400,000 distinct CDR3 sequences, 42% of which are singletons. Sequenced input: blood. All receptors derive from a woman under 30 in good health.

There are a few counts of this clonotype. This chain connects TRBV9 to TRBJ1-1; D is uncertain. The V end lost 0 bases, the J end lost 4 bases, and 7 bases lay between the germline ends. The CDR3 is made up of 13 amino acids. Germline CDR1 reads SGDLS; CDR2 reads YYNGEE. For the CDR3, the DNA is TGTGCCAGCAGCGTAGGGCGAACCACTGAAGCTTTCTTT. Translating gives CASSVGRTTEAFF.

V usage is TRBV10-3 and J usage is TRBJ2-5; 14 bases match TRBD2. With V trimmed by 8 bases and J by 11 bases, 16 bases remained unmatched. The V gene's germline CDR1 is ENHRY and CDR2 SYGVKD. This CDR3 has 16 residues. CDR3: CAIRRSGTSGSGEQYF. The CDR3 DNA follows: TGTGCCATCCGACGATCTGGGACTAGCGGGAGCGGTGAGCAGTACTTC.

This clonotype was seen a handful of times. The genes are TRBV24-1 and TRBJ2-3; 8 bases are shared with TRBD1. Germline V gives CDR1 KGHDR, CDR2 SFDVKD. Trimming took 1 base from V and 1 from J; bases not matched to a gene: 12. This CDR3 contains 19 residues. In DNA form, the CDR3 reads TGTGCCACCAGTGATTTTTCCTGGCGGACAGGGAAAGGCACAGATACGCAGTATTTT. It is translated as CATSDFSWRTGKGTDTQYF.

The rearrangement uses TRBV10-3 and TRBJ2-2, with 8 bases matching TRBD1. The ends lost 2 bases at V and 5 bases at J; junction bases unmatched: 4. In germline, CDR1 is ENHRY, CDR2 SYGVKD. This CDR3 is 15 amino acids long. The CDR3 loop is CAISEDRGDTGELFF. The CDR3 DNA reads TGTGCCATCAGTGAGGACAGGGGAGATACCGGGGAGCTGTTTTTT.

The sample holds a few counts of this clonotype. The V call is TRBV5-1, the J call TRBJ2-4; 7 bases fit TRBD2. From germline, CDR1 is SGHRS and CDR2 YFSETQ. The length of the CDR3 is 14 residues. The trim removed 4 bases at V and 4 bases at J, leaving 5 bases unmatched. CDR3 in DNA: TGCGCCAGCAGCATGGGGGAGGGGAAAAACATTCAGTACTTC. Residues: CASSMGEGKNIQYF.

The chain couples TRBV7-9 to TRBJ1-1; D is uncertain. This CDR3 has 12 amino acids. Germline V lookup: CDR1 SEHNR, CDR2 FQNEAQ (reference sequence). Trimming stripped 5 bases from V and 4 bases from J, with 8 bases between. CDR3 in amino acids: CASSPGLTEAFF. DNA for the CDR3: TGTGCCAGCAGCCCCGGGCTCACTGAAGCTTTCTTT.

The chain combines TRBV12-3 or TRBV12-4 with TRBJ1-1; 7 bases align to TRBD1. This CDR3 spans 16 amino acids. J gave up 3 bases and V 5 bases, and 12 bases lay outside the gene matches. The CDR3: CASSTYRGGGDTEAFF. CDR3 bases: TGTGCCAGCAGTACGTACAGGGGAGGAGGCGACACTGAAGCTTTCTTT.

In its sample, this clonotype was seen a few times. The gene calls are TRBV5-1 and TRBJ2-1, with 11 bases lining up with TRBD2. V was pared by 4 bases and J by 8 bases, with 8 bases of the junction left unmatched. CDR3 length equals 15 residues. CDR1 and CDR2 from the germline V gene are SGHRS and YFSETQ. As DNA, the CDR3 is TGCGCCAGCAGCCTACTAGCGGGAGTCCCCTATGAGCAGTTCTTC. Translated: CASSLLAGVPYEQFF.

This sequence joins TRBV7-2 and TRBJ1-2; D gene unclear. This CDR3 is built from 15 residues. Trimming pared 5 bases from V and 8 bases from J, leaving 21 bases between. CDR1 is SGHTA and CDR2 is FQGNSA in the germline V gene. CDR3 coding DNA: TGTGCCAGCAGCCCCACGCTCGACCCCTCGGGGGGCTACACCTTC. The encoded protein is CASSPTLDPSGGYTF.

In this sample, this clonotype turned up a few times. This chain links TRBV12-3 or TRBV12-4 with TRBJ2-3; tentatively, D is TRBD2 (5 bases). This CDR3 has 15 amino acids. Trimming removed 6 bases from V and 2 bases from J, with 15 bases in between. The CDR3: CASRGGPDSTDTQYF. The DNA for the CDR3 is TGTGCCAGCAGGGGTGGACCGGACTCCACAGATACGCAGTATTTT.

This clonotype was seen a single time. The chain recombines TRBV5-1 with TRBJ1-1, with 7 nucleotides matching TRBD1. The CDR3 loop spans 16 amino acids. J was trimmed by 0 bases and V by 1 base; bases with no gene match: 6. Germline V CDR1 and CDR2: SGHRS, YFSETQ. The CDR3 sequence: CASSLSTGTVNTEAFF. The DNA for the CDR3 is TGCGCCAGCAGCTTGTCTACAGGGACAGTGAACACTGAAGCTTTCTTT.

The chain joins TRBV24-1 to TRBJ1-2, with D unresolved. Germline lookup yields CDR1 KGHDR and CDR2 SFDVKD. The CDR3 sequence is 14 residues long. Trimming cost V 4 bases and J 8 bases, with 16 bases left between them. The CDR3 sequence: CATSDPDWSGGYTF. CDR3 nucleotide sequence: TGTGCCACCAGTGACCCCGACTGGTCCGGCGGCTACACCTTC.

The chain recombines TRBV12-3 or TRBV12-4 with TRBJ2-4, with 9 bases identical to TRBD2. The CDR3 contains 14 residues. V was clipped by 5 bases and J by 9 bases; unmatched bases: 8. The CDR3 sequence is CASSTRGLALIQYF. DNA for the CDR3: TGTGCCAGCAGTACCCGGGGACTAGCCCTCATTCAGTACTTC.

The CDR3, as DNA: TGTGCCAGCAGCGCAACCCCGGGACAGGTTCCTTATGGCTACACCTTC. It translates to CASSATPGQVPYGYTF. This chain joins TRBV13 and TRBJ1-2; TRBD1 aligns across 8 bases. This CDR3 has 16 residues. J lost 5 bases, V lost 5 bases, and 13 bases had no gene match. CDR1 and CDR2 from the germline V gene are PRHDT and FYEKMQ (reference sequence).

This chain uses TRBV11-2 with TRBJ2-4, with D perhaps given as TRBD1 or TRBD2 (5 bases each). The V gene's germline CDR1 is SGHAT and CDR2 FQNNGV. V was cut by 5 bases and J by 13 bases, with 12 bases left in between. The CDR3 totals 11 residues. For the CDR3, the DNA is TGTGCCAGCAGCCTCGGGGACGACCAGTACTTC. Translating it yields CASSLGDDQYF. Full variable domain (missing parts from reference TRBV11-2 and TRBJ2-4): EAGVAQSPRYKIIEKRQSVAFWCNPISGHATLYWYQQILGQGPKLLIQFQNNGVVDDSQLPKDRFSAERLKGVDSTLKIQPAKLEDSAVYLCASSLGDDQYFGAGTRLSVL.

This chain joins TRBV5-1 and TRBJ2-3, with TRBD1 matching 10 bases. Per germline, CDR1 SGHRS and CDR2 YFSETQ. The CDR3 runs 16 residues. Trimming removed 0 bases from V and 4 bases from J; junction bases left unmatched: 5. The CDR3, as DNA: TGCGCCAGCAGCTTGGAGGGGACAGGGGTAGCAGATACGCAGTATTTT. Translated, it gives CASSLEGTGVADTQYF.

The DNA of the CDR3 is TGTGCCAGCAGCCAACGACAGGTTGCAGATACGCAGTATTTT. Translation: CASSQRQVADTQYF. The gene calls are TRBV13 and TRBJ2-3; possibly TRBD1 for D (6 bases). The CDR3 extends over 14 amino acids. Germline CDR1 PRHDT, CDR2 FYEKMQ (reference sequence). Trimming removed 5 bases from V and 4 bases from J, with 13 bases in between.

This clonotype was recorded at least ten times. The V call is TRBV4-1, the J call TRBJ1-2; possibly TRBD1 for D (5 bases). This CDR3 contains 13 residues. In germline, CDR1 is MGHRA, CDR2 YSYEKL. The V end lost 2 bases, the J end lost 8 bases, and 12 bases lay between the germline ends. The CDR3 sequence is CASSQTGAGGYTF. Written as DNA, the CDR3 is TGCGCCAGCAGCCAAACCGGGGCAGGGGGCTACACCTTC.

This clonotype was seen only a few times. The rearrangement joins TRBV20-1 to TRBJ2-1, with TRBD2 matching over 8 bases. Germline CDR1 DFQATT, CDR2 SNEGSKA (reference sequence). V shed 2 bases, J shed 9 bases, and the junction held 3 bases outside the gene matches. This CDR3 is built from 12 residues. The CDR3 nucleotides are TGCAGTGCTAGATCCGGGACTAGTGAGCAGTTCTTC. Its translation is CSARSGTSEQFF.

The V gene is TRBV4-1, the J gene TRBJ1-1; 7 nucleotides line up with TRBD1. CDR1 is MGHRA, CDR2 YSYEKL, per germline. The CDR3 is 14 amino acids. V gave up 3 bases and J gave up 6 bases; unmatched junction bases: 7. CDR3 nucleotides: TGCGCCAGCAGCCACCCCGACAGGGCCCCTGAAGCTTTCTTT. Translation gives CASSHPDRAPEAFF.

This clonotype was counted between two and nine times. The V call is TRBV2, the J call TRBJ2-1; tentatively, D is TRBD1 (5 bases). Trimming took 4 bases from V and 7 from J, leaving 14 bases between them. The CDR3 runs 14 residues. The germline V gene encodes CDR1 SNHLY and CDR2 FYNNEI. CDR3 sequence (DNA): TGTGCCAGCAGTGGTCAGACAGCCGGGAATGAGCAGTTCTTC. It specifies CASSGQTAGNEQFF.

The chain is built from TRBV7-9 and TRBJ1-2, with D possibly TRBD1 on 6 matching bases. The CDR3 is made up of 17 amino acids. Trimming stripped 4 bases from V and 4 bases from J, with 22 bases between. Germline V gene sequence: CDR1 SEHNR, CDR2 FQNEAQ (reference sequence). In DNA form, the CDR3 reads TGTGCCAGCAGCTGGGACCTTGGACAGCGGGAGGGCTATGGCTACACCTTC. Protein: CASSWDLGQREGYGYTF.

This clonotype turned up a few times. The chain employs TRBV5-1 and TRBJ1-4; the D gene is possibly TRBD1 (6 bases). Between the trimmed V and J ends, which lost 1 base and 4 bases, there was a span of 23 bases. The length of the CDR3 is 19 residues. CDR1 is SGHRS and CDR2 is YFSETQ in the germline V gene. CDR3 in DNA: TGCGCCAGCAGCTTGAGGGCCTCACAGGGAGGAAAAAGTAATGAAAAACTGTTTTTT. It encodes CASSLRASQGGKSNEKLFF.

The chain joins TRBV25-1 to TRBJ2-1, with 7 positions matching TRBD2. The J call may be wrong; the DNA end is better matched by TRBJ2-7. Germline V gene data show CDR1 as MGHDK and CDR2 as SYGVNS. CDR3 length: 15 residues. The CDR3 nucleotides read TGTGCCAGCAGTGAATTTCGTGGGGACTACAATGAGCAGTACTTC. This gives the protein CASSEFRGDYNEQYF.

This chain connects TRBV20-1 to TRBJ1-2, with 7 nucleotides matching TRBD1. With V trimmed by 3 bases and J by 4 bases, 2 bases remained unmatched. Germline loops: CDR1 DFQATT, CDR2 SNEGSKA (reference sequence). This CDR3 region has 12 residues. As DNA, the CDR3 is TGCAGTGCTAGCGGGACAGCCTATGGCTACACCTTC. Translation: CSASGTAYGYTF.

This chain uses TRBV7-3 with TRBJ2-5, with TRBD1 matching over 9 bases. Germline assignment: CDR1 SGHTA and CDR2 FQGTGA. The J segment lost 11 bases and the V segment lost 1 base, leaving 14 bases of the junction unmatched. This CDR3 has 16 amino acids. CDR3 protein: CASSLNPGQGKEEQYF. The CDR3 DNA sequence: TGTGCCAGCAGCTTAAACCCGGGACAGGGTAAGGAGGAGCAGTACTTC.

This chain connects TRBV6-6 to TRBJ1-6; possibly TRBD1 for D (6 bases). V was trimmed by 0 bases and J by 7 bases, leaving 16 bases between them. The CDR3 consists of 17 residues. Germline CDR1 reads MNHNY; CDR2 reads SVGAGI (reference sequence). Here the CDR3 reads CASSYSPRQESNSPLHF. The CDR3 coding sequence is TGTGCCAGCAGTTACTCGCCCCGACAGGAGTCGAATTCACCCCTCCACTTT.

This chain joins TRBV7-9 and TRBJ2-3; 7 nucleotides match TRBD1. The V gene end was trimmed by 5 bases and the J gene end by 2 bases; junction bases not matched to a gene: 7. This CDR3 has 15 amino acids. The V gene's germline CDR1 is SEHNR and CDR2 FQNEAQ (reference sequence). DNA of the CDR3: TGTGCCAGCAGCCACCGGGACAGTTCCACAGATACGCAGTATTTT. It translates to CASSHRDSSTDTQYF.

This clonotype was detected a few times. The rearrangement links TRBV28 to TRBJ2-5, with D possibly TRBD2 on 5 matching bases. Per germline, CDR1 MDHEN and CDR2 SYDVKM. Trimming stripped 3 bases from V and 2 bases from J, with 10 bases between. The CDR3 spans 14 residues. In nucleotides, the CDR3 is TGTGCCAGCAGTTTTCGGACTTATCAAGAGACCCAGTACTTC. It codes for CASSFRTYQETQYF.

The chain combines TRBV18 with TRBJ2-1, with TRBD1 as a possible D gene (5 bases). Trimming pared 3 bases from V and 3 bases from J, leaving 9 bases between. Germline V CDR1 and CDR2: KGHSH, LQKENI. This CDR3 contains 14 residues. The CDR3 protein is CASSPPGIYNEQFF. The CDR3 nucleotides read TGTGCCAGCTCACCCCCAGGGATCTACAATGAGCAGTTCTTC.